The clone carrying this T cell receptor beta chain was observed a handful of times. As yet, its antigen is unknown. The data originate from a study of blood T cells in healthy people across ages. Sample-barcoded 5' priming and a J-beta primer mix drove a second PCR of roughly 7 to 11 cycles. Via MiXCR, TCRdb re-called the 5' RACE reads, giving one row per CDR3 protein. This table has 1.2 million to 1.5 million distinct CDR3 sequences, approximately 42% appearing once. This CDR3 has 16 residues. Germline CDR1 and CDR2: MGHRA and YSYEKL. Trimming removed 1 base from V and 8 bases from J, with 20 bases in between. Findings and caveats of the study: Total diversity from one million sequenced T cells was likely underestimated. CMV infection status of these donors was not known.

The chain links TRBV4-1 to TRBJ1-2; D remains unclear. The sequencing input was blood. The sequence was collected from a woman aged 18-29 years in good health. The CDR3 region has the DNA TGCGCCAGCAGCCAAGTTGACACCGCAGGAGGAGGGGGCTACACCTTC. This encodes CASSQVDTAGGGGYTF.